This record looks at one TCR beta chain sequence and its context. Antigen unknown. This entry is derived from a study of shared clonotypes between healthy human individuals. Deletions cut 6 bases from V and 3 bases from J, with 11 bases between. CDR1 is ENHRY, CDR2 SYGVKD, per germline. There are 13 residues in the CDR3. Findings and caveats of the study: Larger estimated richness was generally recorded for naive subsets relative to memory subsets. Clonotypes shared by all four sorted-subset donors had higher generation probabilities than non-shared clonotypes. Blood was the sole source, and tissue repertoires probably differ.

CD45RA+ naive and CD45RA-negative memory subsets were separated from CD4+ cells. The data were produced by immunoSEQ multiplex PCR, yet TCRdb's version contains in-frame clones alone and is incomplete. This sample yields over a million clones, of which about 96% are seen a single time; 0.95% to 1.5% belongs to the top ten. Sample: naive CD4+ T cells sorted from blood. Regarding subset: CD45RA+ positively selected. The rearrangement links TRBV10-3 to TRBJ1-1; D remains ambiguous. The sequence was obtained from a man aged 25-45 years in good health. As DNA, the CDR3 is TGTGCCATCAGGCGTGAAGTAGACACTGAAGCTTTCTTT. The encoded protein is CAIRREVDTEAFF.